The 23 T cell receptor beta chains presented below share a single source sample, sequenced in a study of blood T cells in healthy people across ages. It was with a sample-barcoded 5' primer and a J-beta primer mix that a second PCR of roughly 7 to 12 cycles was run. Each CDR3 protein is one row after TCRdb ran MiXCR on the 5' RACE reads. The sample shows fewer than 1.5 million distinct CDR3 sequences, approximately 42% of them seen only once. Material for sequencing was blood. The receptor set was obtained from a woman aged 18-35 years in good health.

The chain employs TRBV12-3 or TRBV12-4 and TRBJ2-3; D perhaps matches TRBD2 (6 bases). Trimming stripped 6 bases from V and 15 bases from J, with 25 bases between. This CDR3 comprises 14 residues. The CDR3 coding sequence is TGTGCCAGCAGACCGGGAGCGAGCACAGATACGGAATATTTT. This translates into CASRPGASTDTEYF.

The chain joins TRBV20-1 to TRBJ2-3; perhaps D is TRBD1 or TRBD2 (5 bases each). The CDR3 spans 14 residues. CDR1 is DFQATT and CDR2 is SNEGSKA in the germline V gene (reference sequence). Trimming took off 4 bases at V and 0 bases at J, with 11 bases between the two ends. The CDR3 DNA reads TGCAGTGCTAAGGGGACCATTAGCACAGATACGCAGTATTTT. Amino acid sequence: CSAKGTISTDTQYF.

The CDR3 bases are TGCAGTGCTAGACCAGGAGCACACAATGAGCAGTTCTTC. This sequence encodes CSARPGAHNEQFF. The genes are TRBV20-1 and TRBJ2-1; D ambiguous. V lost 2 bases and J 5 bases, leaving 10 bases between the germline ends. Per the germline V gene, CDR1 is DFQATT and CDR2 is SNEGSKA (reference sequence). The CDR3 loop spans 13 amino acids.

The rearrangement links TRBV12-5 to TRBJ1-2; D is unresolved. Trimming removed 5 bases from V and 0 bases from J, with 1 base in between. The CDR3 consists of 11 residues. Per the germline V gene, CDR1 is LGHNT and CDR2 is FRNRAP. The CDR3 nucleotides are TGTGCTAGTGGTACTAACTATGGCTACACCTTC. Translation: CASGTNYGYTF.

A few counts support this clonotype. CDR3 loop: CATSSLEGAYSPLHF. The CDR3 coding sequence is TGTGCCACCAGCAGTCTTGAGGGAGCTTATTCACCCCTCCACTTT. The chain has TRBV15 and TRBJ1-6; D remains unclear. Trimming took 3 bases from V and 8 from J, leaving 14 bases between them. This CDR3 spans 15 amino acids. Per germline, CDR1 LNHNV and CDR2 YYDKDF (reference sequence). The entire variable domain, with the rest obtained from reference TRBV15 and TRBJ1-6, is as follows: DAMVIQNPRYQVTQFGKPVTLSCSQTLNHNVMYWYQQKSSQAPKLLFHYYDKDFNNEADTPDNFQSRRPNTSFCFLDIRSPGLGDTAMYLCATSSLEGAYSPLHFGNGTRLTVT.

This clonotype was seen only a few times. This rearrangement joins TRBV6-6 to TRBJ2-7; 8 nucleotides align to TRBD2. Trimming cost V 5 bases and J 1 base; bases outside gene matches: 10. The CDR3 runs to 16 residues. Per germline, CDR1 MNHNY and CDR2 SVGAGI (reference sequence). The CDR3 DNA is TGTGCCAGCAGTCTCCCCGGGGTAGCGGGGTCCTACGAGCAGTACTTC. This encodes CASSLPGVAGSYEQYF.

The V and J genes are TRBV5-4 and TRBJ2-5; possibly TRBD2 for D (5 bases). V was clipped by 4 bases and J by 5 bases, with 9 bases between them. CDR3 size: 12 residues. In germline, CDR1 is SGHNT, CDR2 YYREEE (reference sequence). CDR3 DNA: TGTGCCAGCAGCATCATAGCGGAGACCCAGTACTTC. Protein sequence: CASSIIAETQYF.

A few counts support this clonotype. The gene calls are TRBV30 and TRBJ2-1, with D hard to call. This CDR3 contains 11 residues. V was shortened by 2 bases and J by 15 bases, with 14 bases between the two germline ends. The germline gives CDR1 GTSNPN, CDR2 SVGIG (reference sequence). CDR3 residues: CAWSSDPALFF. CDR3 DNA: TGTGCCTGGAGTTCGGACCCCGCTCTGTTCTTC.

This clonotype has only a few counts. The V call is TRBV11-2, the J call TRBJ1-4; 9 positions agree with TRBD1. The V segment lost 2 bases and the J segment 11 bases; nucleotides outside the gene matches: 12. Looked up from germline, CDR1 is SGHAT and CDR2 is FQNNGV. This CDR3 is built from 16 residues. As DNA, the CDR3 is TGTGCCAGCAGCTTAAGTGGCAGGACAGGGGTCGCGAAACTGTTTTTT. Amino acid sequence: CASSLSGRTGVAKLFF. Full variable domain (rest looked up from reference TRBV11-2 and TRBJ1-4): EAGVAQSPRYKIIEKRQSVAFWCNPISGHATLYWYQQILGQGPKLLIQFQNNGVVDDSQLPKDRFSAERLKGVDSTLKIQPAKLEDSAVYLCASSLSGRTGVAKLFFGSGTQLSVL.

The chain uses TRBV6-6 and TRBJ2-3; TRBD2 agrees at 9 bases. With V trimmed by 8 bases and J by 5 bases, 11 bases remained unmatched. CDR1 is MNHNY and CDR2 is SVGAGI in the germline V gene (reference sequence). The CDR3 contains 15 residues. This CDR3 is CASVLGAGGGDTQYF. DNA for the CDR3: TGTGCCAGCGTGCTAGGAGCGGGGGGCGGAGATACGCAGTATTTT.

The V gene is TRBV12-3 or TRBV12-4, the J gene TRBJ1-1, with D maybe TRBD1 (5 bases). This CDR3 has 13 residues. V was pared by 9 bases and J by 1 base, with 12 bases between. CDR3 protein: CASQQQGNTEAFF. The DNA of the CDR3 is TGTGCCAGTCAGCAGCAGGGGAACACTGAAGCTTTCTTT.

This chain uses TRBV4-2 with TRBJ1-1; D is unclear. The germline V gene encodes CDR1 LGHNA and CDR2 YNFKEQ. This CDR3 is built from 14 residues. Trimming shortened V by 1 base and J by 3 bases, and 9 bases separated the two germline ends. CDR3 region: CASSQGASHTEAFF. The CDR3, as DNA: TGTGCCAGCAGCCAAGGGGCCAGTCACACTGAAGCTTTCTTT.

V gene TRBV19 combines with J gene TRBJ1-2; TRBD1 aligns across 10 bases. The CDR3 has 15 residues. Germline CDR1 LNHDA, CDR2 SQIVND (reference sequence). The V and J ends lost 4 bases and 4 bases, in that order; junction bases with no gene match: 6. CDR3 residues: CASSTATGGGYGYTF. The DNA for the CDR3 is TGTGCCAGTAGTACTGCGACAGGGGGCGGCTATGGCTACACCTTC. Using reference TRBV19 and TRBJ1-2 for the parts outside the CDR3, the full variable domain is DGGITQSPKYLFRKEGQNVTLSCEQNLNHDAMYWYRQDPGQGLRLIYYSQIVNDFQKGDIAEGYSVSREKKESFPLTVTSAQKNPTAFYLCASSTATGGGYGYTFGSGTRLTVV.

The CDR3 loop is CASSIISGTGNTEAFF. The CDR3, as DNA: TGTGCCAGCAGTATAATCTCCGGGACAGGGAACACTGAAGCTTTCTTT. The chain carries TRBV28 and TRBJ1-1; 8 bases align to TRBD1. Germline assignment: CDR1 MDHEN and CDR2 SYDVKM. The ends lost 5 bases at V and 1 base at J; junction bases unmatched: 9. The CDR3 loop spans 16 amino acids.

This clonotype has at least ten counts. Relative to the germline gene, one junction end is altered; a read error may explain this. The J gene is TRBJ2-1, the V gene TRBV5-1, with 7 bases fitting TRBD1. CDR1 and CDR2 from the germline V gene are SGHRS and YFSETQ. This CDR3 spans 14 amino acids. CDR3 sequence (DNA): TGTGCCAGCAGCCCGGGACAGAGCTACAATGAGCAGTTCTTC. This gives the protein CASSPGQSYNEQFF. The full variable domain, with the rest looked up from reference TRBV5-1 and TRBJ2-1, is KAGVTQTPRYLIKTRGQQVTLSCSPISGHRSVSWYQQTPGQGLQFLFEYFSETQRNKGNFPGRFSGRQFSNSRSEMNVSTLELGDSALYLCASSPGQSYNEQFFGPGTRLTVL.

Only a few counts were recorded for this clonotype. The V and J genes are TRBV4-1 and TRBJ2-7, with D possibly matching TRBD1 (6 bases). Germline-derived CDR1 and CDR2 are MGHRA and YSYEKL. The CDR3 loop spans 15 amino acids. Deletions cut 0 bases from V and 1 base from J, with 10 bases between. Here the CDR3 DNA reads TGCGCCAGCAGCCAAGAAGGGGGTGGGTCCTACGAGCAGTACTTC. Translated: CASSQEGGGSYEQYF.

The rearrangement uses TRBV7-9 and TRBJ2-1; tentatively, D is TRBD2 (6 bases). CDR1 and CDR2 from the germline V gene are SEHNR and FQNEAQ (reference sequence). The V and J ends lost 1 base and 6 bases respectively, with 13 bases between them. The CDR3 is 15 amino acids. CDR3 amino acids: CASSLEVWGGNEQFF. In nucleotides, the CDR3 is TGTGCCAGCAGCTTAGAGGTTTGGGGAGGCAATGAGCAGTTCTTC.

The chain employs TRBV20-1 and TRBJ2-7, with 7 bases identical to TRBD2. The CDR3 consists of 14 residues. With 0 bases clipped from V and 4 bases from J, the junction kept 6 bases outside the gene matches. CDR1 is DFQATT and CDR2 is SNEGSKA in the germline V gene (reference sequence). The chain's CDR3 is CSARDHGGWYEQYF. CDR3 DNA sequence: TGCAGTGCTAGAGATCACGGGGGGTGGTACGAGCAGTACTTC.

This clonotype was counted a few times. This chain connects TRBV14 to TRBJ2-1, with a tentative D call TRBD2 (5 bases). The germline CDR1 and CDR2 sequences are SGHDN and FVKESK. The CDR3 has 15 residues. The V end lost 0 bases, the J end lost 9 bases, and 15 bases lay between the germline ends. CDR3 nucleotide sequence: TGTGCCAGCAGCCAAGAAATGGCTAGCCGAGGTGAGCAGTTCTTC. Amino acids: CASSQEMASRGEQFF.

In this sample, this clonotype turned up a few times. V usage is TRBV5-1 and J usage is TRBJ2-1; D call uncertain. This CDR3 contains 13 residues. Germline assignment: CDR1 SGHRS and CDR2 YFSETQ. The V gene lost 0 bases and the J gene lost 10 bases, with 11 bases spanning the gap. CDR3 nucleotide sequence: TGCGCCAGCAGCTTGGAGGCTGCTGGGGAGCAGTTCTTC. It encodes CASSLEAAGEQFF.

The rearrangement joins TRBV5-1 to TRBJ2-7, with TRBD1 matching over 8 bases. The CDR3 has 15 amino acids. The germline V gene has CDR1 SGHRS and CDR2 YFSETQ. J was trimmed by 2 bases and V by 1 base; bases with no gene match: 5. CDR3 sequence reads: CASSLRQGATYEQYF. The DNA for the CDR3 is TGCGCCAGCAGCTTGAGGCAGGGGGCTACCTACGAGCAGTACTTC.

This sequence joins TRBV11-2 and TRBJ2-1; 9 bases line up with TRBD2. Trimming at V came to 1 base and at J to 7 bases, leaving 8 bases not matched to a gene. CDR3 length: 16 residues. Germline V CDR1 and CDR2: SGHAT, FQNNGV. The CDR3 is CASSLGASGISNEQFF. The CDR3 DNA reads as TGTGCCAGCAGCTTAGGGGCTAGCGGGATATCGAATGAGCAGTTCTTC.

This clonotype occurred a few times. The chain is built from TRBV20-1 and TRBJ2-3; tentative D call: TRBD1 (5 bases). The CDR3 extends over 13 amino acids. Between the trimmed V and J ends, which lost 4 bases and 5 bases, there was a span of 13 bases. Germline CDR1 DFQATT, CDR2 SNEGSKA (reference sequence). CDR3 nucleotide sequence: TGCAGTGCTAAACGCAGGGAAATAGATACGCAGTATTTT. Translation gives CSAKRREIDTQYF.